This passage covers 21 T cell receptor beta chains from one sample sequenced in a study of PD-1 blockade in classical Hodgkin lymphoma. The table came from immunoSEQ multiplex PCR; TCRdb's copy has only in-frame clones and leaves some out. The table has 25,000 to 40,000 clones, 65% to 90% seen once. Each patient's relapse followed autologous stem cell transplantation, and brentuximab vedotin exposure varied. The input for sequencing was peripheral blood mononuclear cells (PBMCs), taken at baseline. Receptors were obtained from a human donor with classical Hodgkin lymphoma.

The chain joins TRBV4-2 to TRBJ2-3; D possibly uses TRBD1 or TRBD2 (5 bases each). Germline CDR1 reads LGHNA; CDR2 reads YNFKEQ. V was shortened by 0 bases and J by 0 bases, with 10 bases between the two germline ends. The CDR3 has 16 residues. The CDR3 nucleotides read TGTGCCAGCAGCCAAGAGAGGGGCGCAAGCACAGATACGCAGTATTTT. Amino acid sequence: CASSQERGASTDTQYF.

Here the CDR3 DNA reads TGTGCCAGCAGCTTAGGATTAGAGAGGGAGCTGTTTTTT. Translation: CASSLGLERELFF. V gene TRBV7-2 combines with J gene TRBJ2-2; D not resolved. Between the trimmed V and J ends, which lost 1 base and 9 bases, there was a span of 9 bases. Germline-derived CDR1 and CDR2 are SGHTA and FQGNSA. The CDR3 is made up of 13 amino acids.

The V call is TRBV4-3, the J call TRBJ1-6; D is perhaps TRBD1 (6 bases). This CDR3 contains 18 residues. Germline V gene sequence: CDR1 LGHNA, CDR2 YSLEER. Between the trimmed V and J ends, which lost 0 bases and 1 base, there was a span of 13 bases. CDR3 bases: TGCGCCAGCAGCCAAGAGGGGGGCAGCGTATCCTATAATTCACCCCTCCACTTT. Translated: CASSQEGGSVSYNSPLHF.

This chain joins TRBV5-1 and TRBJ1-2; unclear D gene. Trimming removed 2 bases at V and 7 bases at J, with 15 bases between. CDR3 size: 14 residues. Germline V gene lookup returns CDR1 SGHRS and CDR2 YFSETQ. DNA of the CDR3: TGCGCCAGCAGCTTCGAGTACGAACTGTCTGGCTACACCTTC. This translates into CASSFEYELSGYTF.

The CDR3 DNA follows: TGTGCCAGCAGCCAAGTTGGCGGGGGAGACAATGAGCAGTTCTTC. This codes for CASSQVGGGDNEQFF. The rearrangement uses TRBV4-2 and TRBJ2-1, with 7 bases matching TRBD2. The germline V gene has CDR1 LGHNA and CDR2 YNFKEQ. CDR3 length: 15 amino acids. V lost 1 base and J lost 5; bases outside the gene matches: 5.

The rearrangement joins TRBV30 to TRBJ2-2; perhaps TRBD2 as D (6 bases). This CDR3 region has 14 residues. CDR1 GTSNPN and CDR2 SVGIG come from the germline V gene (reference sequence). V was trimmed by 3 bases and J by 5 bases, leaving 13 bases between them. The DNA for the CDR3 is TGTGCCTGGAGACGGGGGACGGAGACCGGGGAGCTGTTTTTT. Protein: CAWRRGTETGELFF.

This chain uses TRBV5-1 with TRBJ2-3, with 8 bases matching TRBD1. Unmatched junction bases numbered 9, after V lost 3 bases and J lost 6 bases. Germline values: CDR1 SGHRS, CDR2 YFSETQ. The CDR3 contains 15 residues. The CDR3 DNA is TGCGCCAGCAGCTCCGGACAGGGAGAGATGGATACGCAGTATTTT. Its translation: CASSSGQGEMDTQYF.

CDR3 DNA sequence: TGTGCCAGCAGTGAGACAGGGAATACTGGAAACACCATATATTTT. Residues: CASSETGNTGNTIYF. This chain uses TRBV9 with TRBJ1-3; TRBD1 aligns across 7 bases. The CDR3 is 15 residues long. V lost 5 bases, J lost 2 bases, and 7 bases stayed unmatched. Germline values: CDR1 SGDLS, CDR2 YYNGEE.

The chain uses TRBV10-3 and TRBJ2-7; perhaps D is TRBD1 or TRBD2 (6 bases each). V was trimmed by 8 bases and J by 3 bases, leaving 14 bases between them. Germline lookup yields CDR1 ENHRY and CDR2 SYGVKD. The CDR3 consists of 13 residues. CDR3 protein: CAIRGQVDYEQYF. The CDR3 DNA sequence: TGTGCCATCCGGGGGCAGGTTGACTACGAGCAGTACTTC.

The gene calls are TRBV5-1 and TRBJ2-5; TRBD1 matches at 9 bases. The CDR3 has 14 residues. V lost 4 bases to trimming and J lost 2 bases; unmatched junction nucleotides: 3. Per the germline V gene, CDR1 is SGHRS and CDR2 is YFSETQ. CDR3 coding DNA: TGCGCCAGCAGCGGACAGGGGACTCAAGAGACCCAGTACTTC. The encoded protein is CASSGQGTQETQYF.

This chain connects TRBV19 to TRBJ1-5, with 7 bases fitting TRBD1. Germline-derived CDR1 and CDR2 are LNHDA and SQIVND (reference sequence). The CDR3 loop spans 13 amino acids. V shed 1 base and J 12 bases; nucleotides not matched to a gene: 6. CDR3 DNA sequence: TGTGCCAGTAGTATAGGGGAATCAGGGGGCCAGCATTTT. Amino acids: CASSIGESGGQHF. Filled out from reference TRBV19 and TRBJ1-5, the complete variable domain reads DGGITQSPKYLFRKEGQNVTLSCEQNLNHDAMYWYRQDPGQGLRLIYYSQIVNDFQKGDIAEGYSVSREKKESFPLTVTSAQKNPTAFYLCASSIGESGGQHFGDGTRLSIL.

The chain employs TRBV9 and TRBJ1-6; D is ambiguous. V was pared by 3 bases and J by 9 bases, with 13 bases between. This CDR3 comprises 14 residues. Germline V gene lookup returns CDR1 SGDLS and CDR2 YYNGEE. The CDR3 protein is CASSARSGGSPLHF. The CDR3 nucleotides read TGTGCCAGCAGCGCTAGATCCGGAGGTTCACCCCTCCACTTT.

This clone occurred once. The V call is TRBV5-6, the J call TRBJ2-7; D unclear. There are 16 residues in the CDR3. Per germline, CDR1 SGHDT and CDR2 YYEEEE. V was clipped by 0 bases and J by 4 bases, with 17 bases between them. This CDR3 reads CASSLVASSTLYEQYF. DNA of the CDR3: TGTGCCAGCAGCTTGGTCGCGTCCTCGACCCTGTACGAGCAGTACTTC.

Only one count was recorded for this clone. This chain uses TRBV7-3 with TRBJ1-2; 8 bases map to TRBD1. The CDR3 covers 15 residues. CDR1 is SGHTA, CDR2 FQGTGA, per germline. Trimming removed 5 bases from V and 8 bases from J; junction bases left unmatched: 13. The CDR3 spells CASSISGGEGAGYTF. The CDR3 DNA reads TGTGCCAGCAGCATCTCAGGGGGCGAAGGAGCGGGCTACACCTTC.

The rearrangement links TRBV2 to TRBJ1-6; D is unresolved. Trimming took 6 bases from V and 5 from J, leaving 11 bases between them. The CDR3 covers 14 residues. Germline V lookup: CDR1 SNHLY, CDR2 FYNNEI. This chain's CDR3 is CASRVRAHNSPLHF. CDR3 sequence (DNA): TGTGCCAGCAGAGTAAGGGCCCATAATTCACCCCTCCACTTT.

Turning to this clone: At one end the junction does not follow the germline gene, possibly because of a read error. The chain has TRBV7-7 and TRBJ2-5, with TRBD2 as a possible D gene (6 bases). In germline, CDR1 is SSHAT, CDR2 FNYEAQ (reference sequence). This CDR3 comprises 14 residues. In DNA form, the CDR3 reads TGTGCTAGCAGCCCGACGGGAGCCGAAGAGACCCAGTACTTC. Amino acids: CASSPTGAEETQYF.

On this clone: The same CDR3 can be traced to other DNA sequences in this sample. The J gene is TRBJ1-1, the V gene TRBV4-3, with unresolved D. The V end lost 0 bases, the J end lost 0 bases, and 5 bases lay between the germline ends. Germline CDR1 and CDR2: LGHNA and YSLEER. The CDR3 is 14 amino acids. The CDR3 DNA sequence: TGCGCCAGCAGCCAAGAACGGGTGAACACTGAAGCTTTCTTT. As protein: CASSQERVNTEAFF.

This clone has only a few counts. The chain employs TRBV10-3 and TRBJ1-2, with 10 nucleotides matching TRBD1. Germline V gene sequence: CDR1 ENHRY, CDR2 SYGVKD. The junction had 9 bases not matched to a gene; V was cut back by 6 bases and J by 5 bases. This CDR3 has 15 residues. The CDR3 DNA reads TGTGCCATCAGCGCAAAGACAGGGGGCGCGTATGGCTACACCTTC. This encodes CAISAKTGGAYGYTF.

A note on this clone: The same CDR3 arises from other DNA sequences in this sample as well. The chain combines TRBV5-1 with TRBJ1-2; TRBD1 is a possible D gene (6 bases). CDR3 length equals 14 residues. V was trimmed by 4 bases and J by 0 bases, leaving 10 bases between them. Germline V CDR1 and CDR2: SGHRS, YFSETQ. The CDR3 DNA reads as TGCGCCAGCAGCCCGCAGGGGTCTAACTATGGCTACACCTTC. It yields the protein CASSPQGSNYGYTF.

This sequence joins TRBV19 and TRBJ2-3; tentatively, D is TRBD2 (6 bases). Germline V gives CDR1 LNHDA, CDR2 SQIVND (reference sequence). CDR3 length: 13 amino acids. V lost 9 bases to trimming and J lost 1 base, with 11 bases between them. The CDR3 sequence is CASWERGTDTQYF. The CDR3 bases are TGTGCCAGCTGGGAGCGGGGCACAGATACGCAGTATTTT.

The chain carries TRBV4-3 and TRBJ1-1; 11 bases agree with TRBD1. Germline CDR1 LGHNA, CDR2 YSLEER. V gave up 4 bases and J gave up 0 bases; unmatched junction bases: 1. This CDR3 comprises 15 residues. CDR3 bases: TGCGCCAGCAGCCGGACAGGGGGCGTGAACACTGAAGCTTTCTTT. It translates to CASSRTGGVNTEAFF.